This T cell receptor beta chain is from a study of STAT5B mutations in CD4+ large granular lymphocyte leukemia. Study-wide results and caveats: CD4-sorted patient repertoires seemed more clonal than healthy CD4+ repertoires.

Comments on this clone: What it recognizes is unknown.

Data came from immunoSEQ multiplex PCR; TCRdb stores just in-frame clones and leaves some out. This repertoire shows 7,500 to 10,000 clones, approximately 80% found once; its top ten account for roughly 70%. The sequence derives from a man between 60 and 75 years old with CD4+ T-cell large granular lymphocyte leukemia. Material: PBMCs.

DNA for the CDR3: TGTGCCAGCAGATCTGGGAAGCAGCCCCAGCATTTT. It translates to CASRSGKQPQHF. V gene TRBV28 combines with J gene TRBJ1-5; D gene unclear. CDR3 length: 12 amino acids. Germline V gene lookup returns CDR1 MDHEN and CDR2 SYDVKM. Trimming took off 6 bases at V and 7 bases at J, with 10 bases between the two ends.